The 30 T cell receptor beta chains given below trace back to one sample, sequenced in a study of T cells after yellow fever vaccination. Using its own MiXCR run on the 5' RACE reads, TCRdb lists one record per CDR3 protein. The sample includes 300,000 to 400,000 distinct CDR3 sequences, roughly 8.6% of them seen just once. The sequenced sample was PBMCs, obtained roughly 47 days after the first yellow fever vaccination. The receptor set was obtained from a man aged 18 to 29 who received the YFV17D yellow fever vaccine.

This rearrangement joins TRBV6-1 to TRBJ1-5, with no clear D. V was clipped by 8 bases and J by 6 bases, with 17 bases between them. This CDR3 contains 14 residues. Per the germline V gene, CDR1 is MNHNS and CDR2 is SASEGT. As DNA, the CDR3 is TGTGCCAGCGGGAAGGGCAGCGGAGTTCAGCCCCAGCATTTT. It yields the protein CASGKGSGVQPQHF.

The rearrangement uses TRBV29-1 and TRBJ2-1; 9 bases match TRBD1. With V trimmed by 3 bases and J by 7 bases, 13 bases remained unmatched. The germline V gene encodes CDR1 SQVTM and CDR2 ANQGSEA. The CDR3 is made up of 16 amino acids. CDR3 loop: CSVDPGQGTGVNEQFF. The CDR3 nucleotides are TGCAGCGTTGATCCTGGACAGGGGACGGGGGTGAATGAGCAGTTCTTC.

This chain connects TRBV4-1 to TRBJ1-2, with 10 bases that match TRBD1. V dropped 6 bases and J dropped 1; count of bases not matched to a gene: 11. CDR1 and CDR2 (germline): MGHRA, YSYEKL. This CDR3 is 17 amino acids long. As DNA, the CDR3 is TGCGCCAGCAGAAACCCCGGGACAGGGGCTATTAACTATGGCTACACCTTC. It yields the protein CASRNPGTGAINYGYTF.

This clonotype was picked up many times. The V gene is TRBV29-1, the J gene TRBJ2-7; D gene unclear. CDR1 is SQVTM and CDR2 is ANQGSEA in the germline V gene. The V gene lost 2 bases and the J gene lost 3 bases, with 5 bases spanning the gap. This CDR3 has 11 residues. In DNA, the CDR3 is TGCAGCGTTGAATTACTCTACGAGCAGTACTTC. Translated, it gives CSVELLYEQYF.

At least ten counts were recorded for this clonotype. CDR3 sequence (DNA): TGCGCCAGCAGCCAAGATCGTCAGGGGAATGAAAAACTGTTTTTT. Its protein product is CASSQDRQGNEKLFF. This rearrangement joins TRBV4-3 to TRBJ1-4; a weak D match, TRBD1 (6 bases). Trimming left V 0 bases short and J 5 bases short, with 10 bases between. The germline CDR1 and CDR2 sequences are LGHNA and YSLEER. This CDR3 has 15 amino acids.

This chain uses TRBV5-1 with TRBJ1-4; no firm D call. The CDR3 extends over 14 amino acids. Germline CDR1 reads SGHRS; CDR2 reads YFSETQ. V was shortened by 0 bases and J by 4 bases, with 7 bases between the two germline ends. CDR3 protein: CASSLADGNEKLFF. The CDR3 nucleotides are TGCGCCAGCAGCTTGGCGGACGGTAATGAAAAACTGTTTTTT.

This clonotype turned up a few times. This sequence joins TRBV7-2 and TRBJ2-5; 8 bases are shared with TRBD2. CDR3 size: 15 residues. Trimming cost V 1 base and J 5 bases; bases outside gene matches: 6. CDR1 SGHTA and CDR2 FQGNSA come from the germline V gene. The CDR3 sequence: CASSLVAGGPETQYF. The CDR3 DNA sequence: TGTGCCAGCAGCTTAGTCGCGGGGGGCCCGGAGACCCAGTACTTC.

This clonotype was observed a handful of times. The chain's CDR3 is CSATNTGELFF. The CDR3 nucleotides are TGCAGTGCTACTAACACCGGGGAGCTGTTTTTT. This sequence joins TRBV20-1 and TRBJ2-2; D call uncertain. This CDR3 is 11 amino acids long. The germline V gene encodes CDR1 DFQATT and CDR2 SNEGSKA (reference sequence). V was shortened by 4 bases and J by 2 bases, with 2 bases between the two germline ends.

The rearrangement uses TRBV12-3 or TRBV12-4 and TRBJ1-2, with TRBD1 as a possible D gene (5 bases). The CDR3 is made up of 12 amino acids. Trimming cost V 6 bases and J 7 bases, with 12 bases left between them. The CDR3 is CASSSDGGGYTF. The CDR3 nucleotides read TGTGCCAGCAGCTCCGACGGGGGTGGCTACACCTTC.

The V call is TRBV5-1, the J call TRBJ2-3; 8 nucleotides agree with TRBD2. With 0 bases clipped from V and 4 bases from J, the junction kept 7 bases outside the gene matches. Per the germline V gene, CDR1 is SGHRS and CDR2 is YFSETQ. There are 16 residues in the CDR3. In DNA, the CDR3 is TGCGCCAGCAGCTTGGGCGAGCGGGGGAGCTCAGATACGCAGTATTTT. It yields the protein CASSLGERGSSDTQYF.

This clonotype was counted only a few times. V and J are TRBV9 and TRBJ2-2, with D hard to call. This CDR3 region has 13 residues. Per the germline V gene, CDR1 is SGDLS and CDR2 is YYNGEE. V lost 3 bases to trimming and J lost 3 bases, with 6 bases between them. This CDR3 is CASSASDTGELFF. The CDR3 DNA follows: TGTGCCAGCAGCGCCTCCGACACCGGGGAGCTGTTTTTT.

The genes are TRBV3-1 and TRBJ2-3; 7 bases are a match to TRBD2. Looked up from germline, CDR1 is LGHDT and CDR2 is YNNKEL (reference sequence). This CDR3 has 15 residues. J was trimmed by 4 bases and V by 7 bases; bases with no gene match: 11. DNA of the CDR3: TGTGCCAGCACCGTCACCGGACTAGTCCCAGATACGCAGTATTTT. Translation: CASTVTGLVPDTQYF.

The rearrangement uses TRBV29-1 and TRBJ2-1; TRBD1 might be the D (5 bases). The germline CDR1 and CDR2 sequences are SQVTM and ANQGSEA. Between the trimmed V and J ends, which lost 7 bases and 3 bases, there was a span of 10 bases. The CDR3 contains 12 residues. CDR3 sequence reads: CSGLTDYNEQFF. CDR3 bases: TGCAGCGGCTTGACAGACTACAATGAGCAGTTCTTC.

This clonotype was counted only a few times. This chain joins TRBV7-2 and TRBJ2-2; no definite D call. The CDR3 runs 15 residues. Looked up from germline, CDR1 is SGHTA and CDR2 is FQGNSA. V lost 5 bases and J lost 4, with 14 bases in between. Here the CDR3 DNA reads TGTGCCAGCAGCCGCCCTAAAGTAACCACCGGGGAGCTGTTTTTT. Amino acids: CASSRPKVTTGELFF.

This clonotype showed up just a few times. The chain joins TRBV9 to TRBJ2-3, with TRBD1 matching 9 bases. Germline lookup yields CDR1 SGDLS and CDR2 YYNGEE. This CDR3 region has 15 residues. Trimming took 2 bases from V and 0 from J; bases not matched to a gene: 1. The CDR3 DNA reads as TGTGCCAGCAGCGTGGACAGGGGAAGCACAGATACGCAGTATTTT. It is translated as CASSVDRGSTDTQYF.

V usage is TRBV21-1 and J usage is TRBJ2-5; the table's TRBD2 call for D was not verified on the DNA. TRBV21-1 is designated a pseudogene. The CDR3 covers 15 residues. The CDR3 nucleotides read TGTGCCAGCAGCAAAGCTACTGCTGGGAGTGGGACCCAGTACTTC. Translating gives CASSKATAGSGTQYF.

This clonotype showed up just a few times. The chain uses TRBV10-1 and TRBJ1-1; 11 positions agree with TRBD1. This CDR3 has 14 residues. Germline V gene sequence: CDR1 WNHNN, CDR2 SYGVQD (reference sequence). With 6 bases clipped from V and 5 bases from J, the junction kept 5 bases outside the gene matches. CDR3 sequence reads: CASSPGQGATEAFF. The CDR3 DNA is TGCGCCAGCAGCCCCGGACAGGGGGCTACTGAAGCTTTCTTT.

This clonotype was counted a few times. This sequence joins TRBV6-5 and TRBJ2-7; D unclear. CDR3 length equals 15 residues. The germline CDR1 and CDR2 sequences are MNHEY and SVGAGI. Between the trimmed V and J ends, which lost 4 bases and 3 bases, there was a span of 16 bases. The CDR3 bases are TGTGCCAGCAGTTCCCCCAAAGGGTCCTTCTACGAGCAGTACTTC. This translates into CASSSPKGSFYEQYF.

This clonotype appeared many times. The V gene is TRBV10-3, the J gene TRBJ2-2; 8 nucleotides match TRBD1. V gave up 10 bases and J gave up 4 bases; unmatched junction bases: 11. The CDR3 is 15 amino acids. The V gene's germline CDR1 is ENHRY and CDR2 SYGVKD. Written as DNA, the CDR3 is TGTGCCACCGTGCCAGGGGGCGCGTTCACCGGGGAGCTGTTTTTT. This translates into CATVPGGAFTGELFF.

Only a few counts were recorded for this clonotype. The gene calls are TRBV6-1 and TRBJ1-5; no clear D gene. The V gene's germline CDR1 is MNHNS and CDR2 SASEGT. Trimming took off 1 base at V and 6 bases at J, with 7 bases between the two ends. CDR3 length: 13 amino acids. In DNA form, the CDR3 reads TGTGCCAGCAGTGAAGTCTCAGCTCAGCCCCAGCATTTT. Protein product: CASSEVSAQPQHF.

This clonotype was counted ten times or more. The genes are TRBV20-1 and TRBJ1-2; a possible D gene is TRBD1 (5 bases). The ends were cut back, 0 bases at V and 4 bases at J, with 9 bases in the middle. Germline lookup yields CDR1 DFQATT and CDR2 SNEGSKA (reference sequence). The CDR3 consists of 13 residues. CDR3 in DNA: TGCAGTGCTAGAGATTACAGGCTCTATGGCTACACCTTC. Protein product: CSARDYRLYGYTF.

This clonotype was counted only a few times. The chain is built from TRBV6-5 and TRBJ2-4, with 7 positions matching TRBD1. V lost 4 bases to trimming and J lost 2 bases; unmatched junction nucleotides: 8. The length of the CDR3 is 16 residues. In germline, CDR1 is MNHEY, CDR2 SVGAGI. This chain's CDR3 is CASSSGTVLSKNIQYF. The DNA for the CDR3 is TGTGCCAGCAGTTCCGGGACAGTCCTCTCCAAAAACATTCAGTACTTC.

This clonotype has only a few counts. The chain has TRBV27 and TRBJ2-2; no clear D gene. The CDR3 sequence is 12 residues long. V lost 6 bases and J lost 6, with 8 bases in between. The germline gives CDR1 MNHEY, CDR2 SMNVEV (reference sequence). The CDR3 spells CASRSGAGELFF. The CDR3 DNA follows: TGTGCCAGCAGGTCTGGCGCCGGGGAGCTGTTTTTT.

The chain joins TRBV5-1 to TRBJ2-2, with 9 nucleotides matching TRBD1. Germline CDR1 and CDR2: SGHRS and YFSETQ. The trim removed 4 bases at V and 11 bases at J, leaving 15 bases unmatched. The CDR3 length is 16 residues. The CDR3 reads CASSTQPGQGRRELFF. The CDR3 nucleotides are TGCGCCAGCAGCACCCAGCCGGGACAGGGACGGAGAGAGCTGTTTTTT.

This sequence joins TRBV20-1 and TRBJ2-1, with D possibly being TRBD1 (6 bases). Germline-derived CDR1 and CDR2 are DFQATT and SNEGSKA (reference sequence). This CDR3 has 11 residues. Deletions cut 4 bases from V and 7 bases from J, with 8 bases between. The CDR3 is CSATQGNEQFF. CDR3 DNA sequence: TGCAGTGCTACCCAGGGGAATGAGCAGTTCTTC.

In this sample, this clonotype turned up a few times. The chain is built from TRBV5-1 and TRBJ2-3; TRBD2 might be the D (6 bases). Germline values: CDR1 SGHRS, CDR2 YFSETQ. The CDR3 spans 14 residues. V lost 6 bases and J 2 bases, leaving 13 bases between the germline ends. The CDR3 DNA is TGCGCCAGCACTCGACTAGGCCCCACAGATACGCAGTATTTT. Residues: CASTRLGPTDTQYF.

This sequence joins TRBV10-1 and TRBJ2-2; D is undetermined. This CDR3 is built from 14 residues. CDR1 and CDR2 (germline): WNHNN, SYGVQD (reference sequence). The ends were cut back, 4 bases at V and 6 bases at J, with 12 bases in the middle. The CDR3 loop is CASSGTPNSGELFF. The CDR3 DNA is TGCGCCAGCAGTGGGACCCCCAATTCCGGGGAGCTGTTTTTT.

The chain links TRBV5-6 to TRBJ2-1, with TRBD2 matching 7 bases. The CDR3 sequence is 16 residues long. The ends lost 4 bases at V and 7 bases at J; junction bases unmatched: 14. Per the germline V gene, CDR1 is SGHDT and CDR2 is YYEEEE. The CDR3 nucleotides read TGTGCCAGCAGCCCATGGACTGGGACCGGGAGGAATGAGCAGTTCTTC. This gives the protein CASSPWTGTGRNEQFF. Full variable domain (missing parts from reference TRBV5-6 and TRBJ2-1): DAGVTQSPTHLIKTRGQQVTLRCSPKSGHDTVSWYQQALGQGPQFIFQYYEEEERQRGNFPDRFSGHQFPNYSSELNVNALLLGDSALYLCASSPWTGTGRNEQFFGPGTRLTVL.

A few counts support this clonotype. This chain uses TRBV5-4 with TRBJ2-3, with 12 positions matching TRBD2. The CDR3 has 15 amino acids. Germline assignment: CDR1 SGHNT and CDR2 YYREEE (reference sequence). V gave up 7 bases and J gave up 4 bases; unmatched junction bases: 7. The CDR3 spells CASVTSGGAADTQYF. The CDR3 DNA sequence: TGTGCCAGCGTGACTAGCGGGGGTGCTGCAGATACGCAGTATTTT.

The V gene is TRBV5-1, the J gene TRBJ1-1; no definite D call. There are 14 residues in the CDR3. CDR1 SGHRS and CDR2 YFSETQ come from the germline V gene. Trimming removed 5 bases from V and 0 bases from J, with 11 bases in between. Here the CDR3 DNA reads TGCGCCAGCAGGGGTACGATAGTGAACACTGAAGCTTTCTTT. Its protein is CASRGTIVNTEAFF.